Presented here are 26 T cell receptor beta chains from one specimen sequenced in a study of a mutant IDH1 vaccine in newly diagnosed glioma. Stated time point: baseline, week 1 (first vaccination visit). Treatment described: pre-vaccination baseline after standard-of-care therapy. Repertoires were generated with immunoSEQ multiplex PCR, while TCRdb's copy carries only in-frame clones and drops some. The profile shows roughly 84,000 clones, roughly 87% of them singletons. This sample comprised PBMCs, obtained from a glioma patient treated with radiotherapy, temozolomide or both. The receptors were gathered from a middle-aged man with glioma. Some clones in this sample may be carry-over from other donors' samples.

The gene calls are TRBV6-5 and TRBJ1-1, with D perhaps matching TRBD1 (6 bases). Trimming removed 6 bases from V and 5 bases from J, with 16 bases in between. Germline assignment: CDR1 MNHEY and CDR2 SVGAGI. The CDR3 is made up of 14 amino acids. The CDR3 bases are TGTGCCAGCAGACCTTTACAGGGACTAACTGAAGCTTTCTTT. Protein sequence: CASRPLQGLTEAFF.

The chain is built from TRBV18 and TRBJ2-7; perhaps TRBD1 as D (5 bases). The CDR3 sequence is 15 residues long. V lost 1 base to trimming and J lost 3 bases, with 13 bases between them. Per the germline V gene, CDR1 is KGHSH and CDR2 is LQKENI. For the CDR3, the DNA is TGTGCCAGCTCACCACAGGAAGACAGCTTCTACGAGCAGTACTTC. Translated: CASSPQEDSFYEQYF.

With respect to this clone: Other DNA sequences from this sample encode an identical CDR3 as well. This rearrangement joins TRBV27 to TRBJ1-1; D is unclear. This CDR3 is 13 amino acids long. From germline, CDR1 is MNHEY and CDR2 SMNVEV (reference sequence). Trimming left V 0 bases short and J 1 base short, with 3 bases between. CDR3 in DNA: TGTGCCAGCAGTTTATCAAGGAACACTGAAGCTTTCTTT. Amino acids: CASSLSRNTEAFF.

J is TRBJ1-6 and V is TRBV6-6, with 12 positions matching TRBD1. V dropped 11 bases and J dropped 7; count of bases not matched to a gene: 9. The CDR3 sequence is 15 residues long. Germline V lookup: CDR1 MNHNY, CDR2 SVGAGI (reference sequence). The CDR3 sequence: CAVRGDRGPNSPLHF. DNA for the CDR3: TGTGCCGTGAGAGGGGACAGGGGGCCCAATTCACCCCTCCACTTT.

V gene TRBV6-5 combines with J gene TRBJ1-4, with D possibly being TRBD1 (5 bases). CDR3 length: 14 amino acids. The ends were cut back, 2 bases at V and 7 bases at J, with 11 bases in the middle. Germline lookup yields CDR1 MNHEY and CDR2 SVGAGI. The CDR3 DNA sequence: TGTGCCAGCAGTTACCGAGGGGTGGGTGAAAAACTGTTTTTT. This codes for CASSYRGVGEKLFF.

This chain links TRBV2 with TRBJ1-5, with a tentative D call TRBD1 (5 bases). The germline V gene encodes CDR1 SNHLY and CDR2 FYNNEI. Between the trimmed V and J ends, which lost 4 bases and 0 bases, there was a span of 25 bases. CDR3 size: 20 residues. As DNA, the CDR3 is TGTGCCAGCAGTGTCCTACGAAGGGACTCGGAGTCCTATAGCAATCAGCCCCAGCATTTT. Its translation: CASSVLRRDSESYSNQPQHF.

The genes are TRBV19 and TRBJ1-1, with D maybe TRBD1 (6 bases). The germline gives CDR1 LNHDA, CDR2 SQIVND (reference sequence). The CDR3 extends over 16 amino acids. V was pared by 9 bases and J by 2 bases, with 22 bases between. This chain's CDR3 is CASIRGGIGPNTEAFF. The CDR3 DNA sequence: TGTGCCAGCATCAGGGGCGGCATAGGCCCTAACACTGAAGCTTTCTTT.

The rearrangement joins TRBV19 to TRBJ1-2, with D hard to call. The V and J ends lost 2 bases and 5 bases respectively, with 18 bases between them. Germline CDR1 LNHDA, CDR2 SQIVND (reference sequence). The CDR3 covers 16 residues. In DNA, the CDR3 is TGTGCCAGTAGTATAACCCGTTTTTCGGGAAAGTATGGCTACACCTTC. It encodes CASSITRFSGKYGYTF.

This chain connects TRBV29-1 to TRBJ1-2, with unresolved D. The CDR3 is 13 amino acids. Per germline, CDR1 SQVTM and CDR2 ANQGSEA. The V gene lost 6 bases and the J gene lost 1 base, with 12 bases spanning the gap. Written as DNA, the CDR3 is TGCAGCGTACCTAAACTGAGTAACTATGGCTACACCTTC. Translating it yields CSVPKLSNYGYTF.

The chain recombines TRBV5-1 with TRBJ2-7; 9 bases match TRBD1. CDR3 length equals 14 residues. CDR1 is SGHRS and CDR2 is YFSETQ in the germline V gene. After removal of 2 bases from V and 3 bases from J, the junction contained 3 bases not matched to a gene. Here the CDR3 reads CASSFRDRDYEQYF. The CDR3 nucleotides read TGCGCCAGCAGCTTCAGGGACAGGGACTACGAGCAGTACTTC. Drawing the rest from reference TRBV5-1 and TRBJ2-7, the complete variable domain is KAGVTQTPRYLIKTRGQQVTLSCSPISGHRSVSWYQQTPGQGLQFLFEYFSETQRNKGNFPGRFSGRQFSNSRSEMNVSTLELGDSALYLCASSFRDRDYEQYFGPGTRLTVT.

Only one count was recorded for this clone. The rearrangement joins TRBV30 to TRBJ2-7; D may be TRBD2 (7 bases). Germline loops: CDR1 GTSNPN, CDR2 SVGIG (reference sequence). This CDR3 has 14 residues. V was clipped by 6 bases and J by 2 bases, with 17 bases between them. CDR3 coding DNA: TGTGCCTGTAAAAAAGGAGGGGGGGCCTACGAGCAGTACTTC. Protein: CACKKGGGAYEQYF.

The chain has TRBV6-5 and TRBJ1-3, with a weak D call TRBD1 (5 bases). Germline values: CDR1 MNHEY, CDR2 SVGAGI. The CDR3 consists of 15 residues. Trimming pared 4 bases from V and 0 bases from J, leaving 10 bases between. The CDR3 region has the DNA TGTGCCAGCAGTTTCGACAGATCCTCTGGAAACACCATATATTTT. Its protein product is CASSFDRSSGNTIYF.

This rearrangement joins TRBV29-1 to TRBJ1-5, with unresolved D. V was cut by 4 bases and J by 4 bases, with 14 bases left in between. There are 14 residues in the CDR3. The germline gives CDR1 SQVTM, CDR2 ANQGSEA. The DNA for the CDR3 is TGCAGCGTTGTACTCGGACCACGGAATCAGCCCCAGCATTTT. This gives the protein CSVVLGPRNQPQHF.

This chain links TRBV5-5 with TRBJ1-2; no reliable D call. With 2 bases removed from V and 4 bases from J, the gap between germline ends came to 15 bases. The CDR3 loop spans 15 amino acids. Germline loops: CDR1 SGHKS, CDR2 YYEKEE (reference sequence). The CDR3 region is CASSFNSDLGYGYTF. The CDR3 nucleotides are TGTGCCAGCAGCTTCAACAGCGACCTGGGCTATGGCTACACCTTC.

CDR3: CASSLMVGVTDTQYF. The CDR3 coding sequence is TGTGCCAGCAGCTTGATGGTAGGGGTCACAGATACGCAGTATTTT. The chain joins TRBV5-4 to TRBJ2-3, with a weak D call TRBD1 (5 bases). Trimming shortened V by 1 base and J by 2 bases, and 11 bases separated the two germline ends. Germline assignment: CDR1 SGHNT and CDR2 YYREEE (reference sequence). This CDR3 is built from 15 residues.

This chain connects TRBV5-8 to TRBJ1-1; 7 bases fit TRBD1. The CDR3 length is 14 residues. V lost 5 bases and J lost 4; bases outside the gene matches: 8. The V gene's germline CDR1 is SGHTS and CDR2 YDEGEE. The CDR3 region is CASRTRGLGTEAFF. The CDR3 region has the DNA TGTGCCAGCAGAACTAGGGGGCTTGGCACTGAAGCTTTCTTT.

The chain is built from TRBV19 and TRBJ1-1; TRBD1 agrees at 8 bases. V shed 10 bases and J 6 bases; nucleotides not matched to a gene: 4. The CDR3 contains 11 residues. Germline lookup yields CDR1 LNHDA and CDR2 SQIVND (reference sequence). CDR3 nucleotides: TGTGCCACTGAGACAGGGGCTGAAGCTTTCTTT. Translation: CATETGAEAFF. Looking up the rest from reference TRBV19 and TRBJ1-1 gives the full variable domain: DGGITQSPKYLFRKEGQNVTLSCEQNLNHDAMYWYRQDPGQGLRLIYYSQIVNDFQKGDIAEGYSVSREKKESFPLTVTSAQKNPTAFYLCATETGAEAFFGQGTRLTVV.

CDR3 DNA: TGTGCCAGCAGCTTAGCCCACAATCAGCCCCAGCATTTT. This encodes CASSLAHNQPQHF. The V gene is TRBV7-2, the J gene TRBJ1-5; D gene uncertain. CDR1 is SGHTA and CDR2 is FQGNSA in the germline V gene. Trimming removed 0 bases at V and 3 bases at J, with 3 bases between. CDR3 length: 13 amino acids.

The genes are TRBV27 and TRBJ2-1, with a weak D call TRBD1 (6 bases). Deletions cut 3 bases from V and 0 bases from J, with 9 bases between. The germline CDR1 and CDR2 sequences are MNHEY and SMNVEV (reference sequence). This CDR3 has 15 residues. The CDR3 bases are TGTGCCAGCAGTTTTGGGGGCAGCTCCTACAATGAGCAGTTCTTC. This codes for CASSFGGSSYNEQFF.

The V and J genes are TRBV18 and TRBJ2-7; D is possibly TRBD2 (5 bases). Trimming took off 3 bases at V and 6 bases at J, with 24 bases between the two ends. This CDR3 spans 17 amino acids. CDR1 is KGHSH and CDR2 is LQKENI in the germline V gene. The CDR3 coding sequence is TGTGCCAGCTCACCGGTGCCCCGCGGGTCCATGGTAGGCGAGCAGTACTTC. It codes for CASSPVPRGSMVGEQYF. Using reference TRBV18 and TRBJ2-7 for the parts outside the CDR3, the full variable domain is NAGVMQNPRHLVRRRGQEARLRCSPMKGHSHVYWYRQLPEEGLKFMVYLQKENIIDESGMPKERFSAEFPKEGPSILRIQQVVRGDSAAYFCASSPVPRGSMVGEQYFGPGTRLTVT.

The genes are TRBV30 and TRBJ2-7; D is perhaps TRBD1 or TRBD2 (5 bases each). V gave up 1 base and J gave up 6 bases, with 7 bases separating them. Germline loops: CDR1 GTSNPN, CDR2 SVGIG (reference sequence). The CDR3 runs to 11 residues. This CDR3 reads CAWSGGVEQYF. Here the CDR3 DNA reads TGTGCCTGGAGTGGAGGGGTCGAGCAGTACTTC.

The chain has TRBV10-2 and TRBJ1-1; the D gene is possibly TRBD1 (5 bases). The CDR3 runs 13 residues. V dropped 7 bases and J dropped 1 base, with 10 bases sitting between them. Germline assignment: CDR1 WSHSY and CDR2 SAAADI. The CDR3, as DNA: TGCGCCAGCATGGCAGGGCCGAACACTGAAGCTTTCTTT. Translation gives CASMAGPNTEAFF.

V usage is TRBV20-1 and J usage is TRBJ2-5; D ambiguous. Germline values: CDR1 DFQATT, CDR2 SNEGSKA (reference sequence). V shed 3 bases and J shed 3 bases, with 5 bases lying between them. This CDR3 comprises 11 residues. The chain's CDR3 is CSASLEETQYF. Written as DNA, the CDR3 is TGCAGTGCTAGTCTGGAAGAGACCCAGTACTTC.

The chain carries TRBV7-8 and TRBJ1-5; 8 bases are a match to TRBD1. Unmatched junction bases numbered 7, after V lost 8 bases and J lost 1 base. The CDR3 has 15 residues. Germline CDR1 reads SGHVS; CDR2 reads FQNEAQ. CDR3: CASGRQGTSNQPQHF. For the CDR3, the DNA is TGTGCCAGCGGTCGACAGGGGACAAGCAATCAGCCCCAGCATTTT.

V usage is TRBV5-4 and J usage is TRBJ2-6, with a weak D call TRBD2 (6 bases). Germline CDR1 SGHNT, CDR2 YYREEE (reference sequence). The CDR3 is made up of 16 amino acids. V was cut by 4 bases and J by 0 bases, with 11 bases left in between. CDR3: CASSAAGISGANVLTF. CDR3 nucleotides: TGTGCCAGCAGCGCGGCGGGGATCTCTGGGGCCAACGTCCTGACTTTC.

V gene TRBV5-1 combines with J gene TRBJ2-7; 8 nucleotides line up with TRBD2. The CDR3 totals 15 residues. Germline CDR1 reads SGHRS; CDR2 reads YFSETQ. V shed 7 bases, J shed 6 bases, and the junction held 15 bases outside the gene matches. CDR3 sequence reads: CASCPVAGSCVEQYF. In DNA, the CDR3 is TGCGCCAGCTGCCCTGTAGCGGGGAGTTGTGTCGAGCAGTACTTC. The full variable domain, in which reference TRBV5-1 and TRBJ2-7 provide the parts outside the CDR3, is KAGVTQTPRYLIKTRGQQVTLSCSPISGHRSVSWYQQTPGQGLQFLFEYFSETQRNKGNFPGRFSGRQFSNSRSEMNVSTLELGDSALYLCASCPVAGSCVEQYFGPGTRLTVT.